The 10 T cell receptor beta chains reported below all come from one sample, sequenced in a study of blood T cell repertoires in COVID-19. Clones were read by immunoSEQ multiplex PCR, and TCRdb kept only the in-frame ones, dropping some. The sample lists 70,000 to 100,000 clones, 70% to 90% seen once, with about 2.5% in the top ten. Input material: peripheral blood. These receptors came from a middle-aged man with COVID-19, enrolled during active disease.

In the case of this clone: Additional DNA sequences in this sample encode the identical CDR3. The genes are TRBV18 and TRBJ2-5; TRBD1 matches at 8 bases. The J segment lost 4 bases and the V segment lost 4 bases, leaving 2 bases of the junction unmatched. The CDR3 is 13 amino acids. Germline values: CDR1 KGHSH, CDR2 LQKENI. CDR3: CASSRGQGETQYF. In nucleotides, the CDR3 is TGTGCCAGCTCACGAGGACAGGGAGAGACCCAGTACTTC.

The chain joins TRBV5-1 to TRBJ1-6, with D perhaps TRBD1 (6 bases). CDR1 is SGHRS, CDR2 YFSETQ, per germline. The CDR3 contains 15 residues. V was shortened by 1 base and J by 5 bases, with 10 bases between the two germline ends. The CDR3 nucleotides are TGCGCCAGCAGCTTGTTCCCAGGGGATAATTCACCCCTCCACTTT. Translation: CASSLFPGDNSPLHF.

This clone was observed a single time. V usage is TRBV19 and J usage is TRBJ1-1, with TRBD1 as a possible D gene (5 bases). Trimming took 3 bases from V and 3 from J, leaving 8 bases between them. The CDR3 has 13 residues. Per germline, CDR1 LNHDA and CDR2 SQIVND (reference sequence). CDR3 sequence (DNA): TGTGCCAGTAGTATGGACAAGGACACTGAAGCTTTCTTT. Protein: CASSMDKDTEAFF.

This rearrangement joins TRBV30 to TRBJ1-3, with 9 positions matching TRBD1. Germline CDR1 reads GTSNPN; CDR2 reads SVGIG (reference sequence). CDR3 length equals 14 residues. The V and J ends lost 8 bases and 0 bases, in that order; junction bases with no gene match: 5. CDR3 sequence reads: CAQLQGASGNTIYF. The CDR3 coding sequence is TGTGCCCAACTACAGGGGGCCTCTGGAAACACCATATATTTT. The full variable domain, in which reference TRBV30 and TRBJ1-3 provide the parts outside the CDR3, is SQTIHQWPATLVQPVGSPLSLECTVEGTSNPNLYWYRQAAGRGLQLLFYSVGIGQISSEVPQNLSASRPQDRQFILSSKKLLLSDSGFYLCAQLQGASGNTIYFGEGSWLTVV.

This clone was observed once. The gene calls are TRBV3-1 (or the pseudogene TRBV3-2) and TRBJ1-3, with D uncertain. With 6 bases removed from V and 3 bases from J, the gap between germline ends came to 21 bases. The CDR3 is 17 residues long. Germline V gives CDR1 LGHDT, CDR2 YNNKEL (reference sequence). DNA for the CDR3: TGTGCCAGCAGTATCGGAGGTTGGGCCGGAGGTGGAAACACCATATATTTT. Translation gives CASSIGGWAGGGNTIYF.

The V and J genes are TRBV10-2 and TRBJ1-2; D is possibly TRBD1 (5 bases). The V and J ends lost 3 bases and 14 bases respectively, with 19 bases between them. CDR1 is WSHSY and CDR2 is SAAADI in the germline V gene. This CDR3 region has 13 residues. The CDR3 spells CASSDRVTWAGTF. CDR3 coding DNA: TGCGCCAGCAGTGACAGGGTCACATGGGCGGGAACCTTC.

The CDR3 bases are TGTGCCAGCAGTGAAACACCGGGACAGAACTATGGCTACACCTTC. Protein sequence: CASSETPGQNYGYTF. This chain connects TRBV6-1 to TRBJ1-2; TRBD1 matches 7 bases. The V gene end was trimmed by 2 bases and the J gene end by 2 bases; junction bases not matched to a gene: 5. In germline, CDR1 is MNHNS, CDR2 SASEGT. CDR3 length: 15 amino acids.

The table lists this clone with a count of one. The chain links TRBV3-1 (or the pseudogene TRBV3-2) to TRBJ2-5; no clear D gene. There are 13 residues in the CDR3. Germline CDR1 and CDR2: LGHDT and YNNKEL (reference sequence). Between the trimmed V and J ends, which lost 1 base and 4 bases, there was a span of 7 bases. The CDR3: CASSQGGLETQYF. The CDR3 DNA is TGTGCCAGCAGCCAAGGTGGCTTAGAGACCCAGTACTTC.

The chain recombines TRBV2 with TRBJ1-5; TRBD1 matches 7 bases. V was clipped by 8 bases and J by 7 bases; unmatched bases: 14. Looked up from germline, CDR1 is SNHLY and CDR2 is FYNNEI. CDR3 length: 15 amino acids. The CDR3 DNA reads as TGTGCCAGCTCCCCGCGGAGGGGGCCTGGGCAGCCCCAGCATTTT. Its protein product is CASSPRRGPGQPQHF. The full variable domain, with the rest looked up from reference TRBV2 and TRBJ1-5, is EPEVTQTPSHQVTQMGQEVILRCVPISNHLYFYWYRQILGQKVEFLVSFYNNEISEKSEIFDDQFSVERPDGSNFTLKIRSTKLEDSAMYFCASSPRRGPGQPQHFGDGTRLSIL.

The chain couples TRBV5-6 to TRBJ2-2; maybe TRBD2 (6 bases). Trimming left V 4 bases short and J 4 bases short, with 17 bases between. The germline V gene has CDR1 SGHDT and CDR2 YYEEEE. CDR3 length: 16 amino acids. The CDR3 bases are TGTGCCAGCAGCCCCCTTCCAGGGAGGAGCACCGGGGAGCTGTTTTTT. It is translated as CASSPLPGRSTGELFF. Full variable domain (missing parts from reference TRBV5-6 and TRBJ2-2): DAGVTQSPTHLIKTRGQQVTLRCSPKSGHDTVSWYQQALGQGPQFIFQYYEEEERQRGNFPDRFSGHQFPNYSSELNVNALLLGDSALYLCASSPLPGRSTGELFFGEGSRLTVL.